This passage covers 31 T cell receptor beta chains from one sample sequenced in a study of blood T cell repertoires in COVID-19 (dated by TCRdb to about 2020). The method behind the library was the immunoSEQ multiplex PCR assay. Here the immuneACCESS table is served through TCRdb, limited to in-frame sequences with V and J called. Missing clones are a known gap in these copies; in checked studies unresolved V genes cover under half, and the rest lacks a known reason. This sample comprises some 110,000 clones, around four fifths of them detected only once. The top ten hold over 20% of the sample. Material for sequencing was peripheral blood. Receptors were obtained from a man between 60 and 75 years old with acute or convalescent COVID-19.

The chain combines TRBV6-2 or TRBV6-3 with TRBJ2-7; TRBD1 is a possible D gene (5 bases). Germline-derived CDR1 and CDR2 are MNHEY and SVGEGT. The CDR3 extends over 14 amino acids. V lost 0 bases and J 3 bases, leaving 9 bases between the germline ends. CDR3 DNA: TGTGCCAGCAGTTACTCGGTGGGGCGCTACGAGCAGTACGTC. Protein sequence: CASSYSVGRYEQYV.

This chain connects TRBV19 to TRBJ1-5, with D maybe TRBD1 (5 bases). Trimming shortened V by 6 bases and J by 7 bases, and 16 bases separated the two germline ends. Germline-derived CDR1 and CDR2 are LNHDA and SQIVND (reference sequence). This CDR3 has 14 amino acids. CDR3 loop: CASRGRGEEQPQHF. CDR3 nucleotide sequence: TGTGCCAGTAGGGGACGGGGGGAGGAACAGCCCCAGCATTTT.

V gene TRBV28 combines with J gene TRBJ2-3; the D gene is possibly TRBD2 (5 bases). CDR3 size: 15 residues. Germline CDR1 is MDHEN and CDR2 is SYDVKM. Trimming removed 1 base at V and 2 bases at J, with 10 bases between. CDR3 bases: TGTGCCAGCAGTTTATCAAGGGAGACCACAGATACGCAGTATTTT. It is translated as CASSLSRETTDTQYF.

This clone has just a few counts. For the CDR3, the DNA is TGTGCCAGCAGCGTAGGTGCGGCAGAAACTAATGAAAAACTGTTTTTT. Translated, it gives CASSVGAAETNEKLFF. The chain is built from TRBV9 and TRBJ1-4; D gene ambiguous. In germline, CDR1 is SGDLS, CDR2 YYNGEE. V shed 0 bases and J shed 1 base, with 10 bases lying between them. The CDR3 loop spans 16 amino acids.

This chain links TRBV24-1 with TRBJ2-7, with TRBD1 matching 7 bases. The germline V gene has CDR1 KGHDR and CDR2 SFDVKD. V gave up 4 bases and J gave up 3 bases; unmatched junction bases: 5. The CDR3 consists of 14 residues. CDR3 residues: CATSDTGQSYEQYF. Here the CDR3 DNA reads TGTGCCACCAGTGACACGGGACAGAGCTACGAGCAGTACTTC.

CDR3 bases: TGCAGCGGCCACAGGGGGCAGGCCACTGAAGCTTTCTTT. Translation gives CSGHRGQATEAFF. The V call is TRBV29-1, the J call TRBJ1-1, with 9 bases identical to TRBD1. The germline V gene has CDR1 SQVTM and CDR2 ANQGSEA. V shed 7 bases, J shed 4 bases, and the junction held 7 bases outside the gene matches. The CDR3 totals 13 residues.

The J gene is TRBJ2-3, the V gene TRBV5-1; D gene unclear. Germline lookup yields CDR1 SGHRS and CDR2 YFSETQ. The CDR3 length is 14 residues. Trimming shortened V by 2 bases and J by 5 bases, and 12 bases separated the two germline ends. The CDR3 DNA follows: TGCGCCAGCAGCTTCAACCCCCGAGGAGATACGCAGTATTTT. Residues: CASSFNPRGDTQYF.

CDR3 nucleotides: TGTGCCAGCCGTAGCGGAACCTACAATGAGCAGTTCTTC. Protein sequence: CASRSGTYNEQFF. The chain employs TRBV28 and TRBJ2-1, with D tentatively TRBD2 (6 bases). CDR1 is MDHEN, CDR2 SYDVKM, per germline. Trimming left V 8 bases short and J 2 bases short, with 10 bases between. The CDR3 spans 13 residues.

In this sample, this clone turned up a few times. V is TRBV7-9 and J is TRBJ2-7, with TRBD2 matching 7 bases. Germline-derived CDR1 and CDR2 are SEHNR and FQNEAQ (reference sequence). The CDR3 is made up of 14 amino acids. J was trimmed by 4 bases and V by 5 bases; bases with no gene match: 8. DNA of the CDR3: TGTGCCAGCAGCGGCAGCGGGGTCGCTTACGAGCAGTACGTC. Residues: CASSGSGVAYEQYV.

The CDR3 loop reads CASSLDSTPYEQYF. The CDR3 DNA reads TGTGCCAGCAGCCTTGACTCCACCCCCTACGAGCAGTACTTC. The chain joins TRBV6-5 to TRBJ2-7; no clear D. This CDR3 spans 14 amino acids. Trimming left V 6 bases short and J 2 bases short, with 14 bases between. Germline V gene data show CDR1 as MNHEY and CDR2 as SVGAGI.

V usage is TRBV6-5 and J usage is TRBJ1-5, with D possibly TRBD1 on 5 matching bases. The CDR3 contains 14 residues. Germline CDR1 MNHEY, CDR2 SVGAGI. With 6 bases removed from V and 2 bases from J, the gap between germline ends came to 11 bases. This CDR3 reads CASSRQGGNQPQHF. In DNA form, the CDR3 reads TGTGCCAGCAGCCGGCAGGGCGGCAATCAGCCCCAGCATTTT.

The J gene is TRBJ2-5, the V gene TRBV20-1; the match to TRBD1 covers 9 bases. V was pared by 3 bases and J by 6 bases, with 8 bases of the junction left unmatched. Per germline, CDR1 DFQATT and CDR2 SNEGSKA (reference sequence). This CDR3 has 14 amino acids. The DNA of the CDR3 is TGCAGTGCTAGTGGGGGACAGGGTAGCCAGACCCAGTACTTC. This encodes CSASGGQGSQTQYF.

CDR3 bases: TGTGCCAGCACCGAGAGTTGGGGGGACACTGAAGCTTTCTTT. Translated, it gives CASTESWGDTEAFF. The rearrangement links TRBV6-5 to TRBJ1-1, with D maybe TRBD1 (5 bases). V was shortened by 7 bases and J by 3 bases, with 15 bases between the two germline ends. The CDR3 has 14 residues. Germline V gene lookup returns CDR1 MNHEY and CDR2 SVGAGI.

CDR3 region: CASSRDRVNEKLFF. The CDR3 DNA is TGTGCCAGCTCACGCGACAGGGTCAATGAAAAACTGTTTTTT. The V gene is TRBV18, the J gene TRBJ1-4; 7 nucleotides align to TRBD1. The germline gives CDR1 KGHSH, CDR2 LQKENI. Losses at the gene ends were 4 bases for V and 5 bases for J; bases not matched to a gene: 4. The CDR3 covers 14 residues.

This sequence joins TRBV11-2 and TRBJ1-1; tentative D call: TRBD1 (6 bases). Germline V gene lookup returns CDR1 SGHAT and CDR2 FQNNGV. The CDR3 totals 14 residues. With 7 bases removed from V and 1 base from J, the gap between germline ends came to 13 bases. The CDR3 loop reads CASTADRSNTEAFF. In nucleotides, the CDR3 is TGTGCCAGCACCGCCGACAGGTCGAACACTGAAGCTTTCTTT. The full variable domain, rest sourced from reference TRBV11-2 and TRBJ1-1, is EAGVAQSPRYKIIEKRQSVAFWCNPISGHATLYWYQQILGQGPKLLIQFQNNGVVDDSQLPKDRFSAERLKGVDSTLKIQPAKLEDSAVYLCASTADRSNTEAFFGQGTRLTVV.

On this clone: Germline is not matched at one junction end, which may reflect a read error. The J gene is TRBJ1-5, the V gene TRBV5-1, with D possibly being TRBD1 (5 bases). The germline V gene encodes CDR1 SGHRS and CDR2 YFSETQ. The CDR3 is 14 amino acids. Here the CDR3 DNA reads TGCGCCAGCAGCTTGGCGGTAGGGGTGGGCCCCAGGTATTTT. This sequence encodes CASSLAVGVGPRYF.

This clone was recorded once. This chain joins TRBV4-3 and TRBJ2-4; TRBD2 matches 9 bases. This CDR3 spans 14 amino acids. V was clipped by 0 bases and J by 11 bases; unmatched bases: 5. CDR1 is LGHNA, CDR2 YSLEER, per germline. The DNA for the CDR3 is TGCGCCAGCAGCCAAGACCCTAGCGGGAAGTTTCAGTACTTC. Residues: CASSQDPSGKFQYF.

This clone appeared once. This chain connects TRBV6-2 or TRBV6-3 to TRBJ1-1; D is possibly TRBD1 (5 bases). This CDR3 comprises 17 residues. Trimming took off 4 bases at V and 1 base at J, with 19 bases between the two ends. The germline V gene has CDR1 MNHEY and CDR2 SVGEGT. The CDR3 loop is CASSSLTGHTRNTEAFF. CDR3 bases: TGTGCCAGCAGTTCGCTGACCGGACACACGAGGAACACTGAAGCTTTCTTT.

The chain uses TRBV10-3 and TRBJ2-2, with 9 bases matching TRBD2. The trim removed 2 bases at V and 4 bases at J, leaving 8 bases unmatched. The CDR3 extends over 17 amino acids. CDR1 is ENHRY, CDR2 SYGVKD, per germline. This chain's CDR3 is CAISEPAGTSSTGELFF. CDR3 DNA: TGTGCCATCAGTGAGCCCGCCGGGACTAGCTCCACCGGGGAGCTGTTTTTT.

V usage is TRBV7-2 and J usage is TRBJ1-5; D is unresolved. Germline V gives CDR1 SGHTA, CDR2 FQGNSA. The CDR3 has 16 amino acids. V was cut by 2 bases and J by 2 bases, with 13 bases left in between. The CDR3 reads CASSLLTGVGNQPQHF. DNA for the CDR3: TGTGCCAGCAGCTTACTAACGGGAGTCGGCAATCAGCCCCAGCATTTT.

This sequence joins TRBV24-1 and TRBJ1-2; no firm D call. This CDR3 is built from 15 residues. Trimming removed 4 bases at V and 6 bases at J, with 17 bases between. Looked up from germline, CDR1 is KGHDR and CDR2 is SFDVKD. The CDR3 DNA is TGTGCCACCAGTGACCCCCGATTTTGGACTGATGGCTACACCTTC. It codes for CATSDPRFWTDGYTF.

CDR3 in amino acids: CASSPSLGQNYGYTF. The CDR3 DNA reads TGTGCCAGCTCACCTTCCCTCGGACAGAACTATGGCTACACCTTC. J is TRBJ1-2 and V is TRBV18; D is possibly TRBD1 (6 bases). With 3 bases removed from V and 2 bases from J, the gap between germline ends came to 13 bases. CDR1 and CDR2 from the germline V gene are KGHSH and LQKENI. CDR3 length: 15 amino acids.

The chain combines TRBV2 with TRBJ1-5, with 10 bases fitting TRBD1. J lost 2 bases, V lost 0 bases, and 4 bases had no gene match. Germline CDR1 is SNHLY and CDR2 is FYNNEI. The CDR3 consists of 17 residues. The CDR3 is CASSEAGTGAGNQPQHF. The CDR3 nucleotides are TGTGCCAGCAGTGAAGCCGGGACAGGGGCGGGCAATCAGCCCCAGCATTTT.

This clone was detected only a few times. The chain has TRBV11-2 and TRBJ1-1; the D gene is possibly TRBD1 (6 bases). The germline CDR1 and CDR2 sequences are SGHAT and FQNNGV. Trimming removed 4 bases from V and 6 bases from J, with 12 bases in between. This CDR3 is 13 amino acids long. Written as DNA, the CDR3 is TGTGCCAGCAGCTACAGGGTGAGTGCTGAAGCTTTCTTT. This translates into CASSYRVSAEAFF.

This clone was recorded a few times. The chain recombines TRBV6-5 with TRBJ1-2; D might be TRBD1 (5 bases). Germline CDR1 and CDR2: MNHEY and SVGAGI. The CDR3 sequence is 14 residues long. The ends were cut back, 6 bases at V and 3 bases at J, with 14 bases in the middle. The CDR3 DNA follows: TGTGCCAGCAGAACGACTGGGGCCGACTATGGCTACACCTTC. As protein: CASRTTGADYGYTF.

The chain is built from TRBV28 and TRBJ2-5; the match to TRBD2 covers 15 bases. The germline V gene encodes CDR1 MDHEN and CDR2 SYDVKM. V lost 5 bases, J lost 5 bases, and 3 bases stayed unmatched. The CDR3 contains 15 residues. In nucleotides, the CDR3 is TGTGCCAGCAGTATCGGACTAGCGGGGGGGGAGACCCAGTACTTC. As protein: CASSIGLAGGETQYF.

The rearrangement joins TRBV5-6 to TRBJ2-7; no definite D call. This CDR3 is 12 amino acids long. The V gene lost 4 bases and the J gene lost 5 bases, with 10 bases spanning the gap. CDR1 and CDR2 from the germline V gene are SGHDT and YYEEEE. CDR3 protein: CASSLWRDEQYF. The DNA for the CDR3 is TGTGCCAGCAGCCTATGGAGAGACGAGCAGTACTTC.

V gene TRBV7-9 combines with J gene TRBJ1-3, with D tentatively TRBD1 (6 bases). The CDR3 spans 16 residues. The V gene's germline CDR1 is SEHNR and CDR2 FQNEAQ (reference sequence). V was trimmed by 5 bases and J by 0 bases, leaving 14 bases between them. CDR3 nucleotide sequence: TGTGCCAGCAGCCCTAGGGGGACGCACTCTGGAAACACCATATATTTT. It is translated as CASSPRGTHSGNTIYF.

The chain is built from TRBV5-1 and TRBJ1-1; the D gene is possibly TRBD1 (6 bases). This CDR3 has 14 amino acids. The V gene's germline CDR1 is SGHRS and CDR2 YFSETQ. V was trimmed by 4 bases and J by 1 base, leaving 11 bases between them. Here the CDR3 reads CASSRTEGNTEAFF. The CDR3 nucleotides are TGCGCCAGCAGCCGGACAGAGGGGAACACTGAAGCTTTCTTT.

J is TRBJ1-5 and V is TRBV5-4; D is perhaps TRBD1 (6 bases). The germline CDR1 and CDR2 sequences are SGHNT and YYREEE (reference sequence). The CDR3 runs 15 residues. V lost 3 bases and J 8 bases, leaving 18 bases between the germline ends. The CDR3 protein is CASSSGDGTIEPQHF. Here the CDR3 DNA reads TGTGCCAGCAGCTCTGGGGACGGGACAATCGAGCCCCAGCATTTT.

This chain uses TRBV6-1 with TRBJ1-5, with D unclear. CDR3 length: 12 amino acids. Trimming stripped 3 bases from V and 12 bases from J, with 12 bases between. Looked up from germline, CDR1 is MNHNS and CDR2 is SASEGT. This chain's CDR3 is CASSERHHRQHF. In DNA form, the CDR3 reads TGTGCCAGCAGTGAGCGGCATCATCGCCAGCATTTT.